Each of the 20 T cell receptor beta chains below was sequenced from the same sample in a study of identical twins. TCRdb ran MiXCR on the 5' RACE reads and lists one entry per CDR3 protein. Among a few hundred thousand distinct CDR3 sequences, over 9.5% were seen once, and the ten largest hold approximately 4%. The same data also went into a second study, on yellow fever vaccine responses in identical twins.

Sequencing was carried out using memory (CD45RO+) T cells sorted from blood. The receptors originated from a woman aged 18-29 years in good health.

This clonotype has ten or more counts. This chain links TRBV5-1 with TRBJ2-3; 11 bases fit TRBD2. V dropped 0 bases and J dropped 3; count of bases not matched to a gene: 12. This CDR3 is 19 amino acids long. Germline V gives CDR1 SGHRS, CDR2 YFSETQ. The CDR3 loop is CASSLVPSGGRRVTDTQYF. The CDR3 bases are TGCGCCAGCAGCTTGGTGCCTAGCGGGGGGCGAAGAGTAACAGATACGCAGTATTTT.

This rearrangement joins TRBV6-1 to TRBJ2-3, with a possible D match to TRBD2 (7 bases). Germline CDR1 and CDR2: MNHNS and SASEGT. This CDR3 spans 15 amino acids. The V end was cut by 7 bases, the J end by 0 bases, with 14 bases between. In DNA, the CDR3 is TGTGCCAGCAATGGGGGGGCCCGAAGCACAGATACGCAGTATTTT. This codes for CASNGGARSTDTQYF.

This clonotype appeared a single time. The chain links TRBV6-1 to TRBJ2-7, with a possible D match to TRBD1 (6 bases). The CDR3 is 13 amino acids. Germline CDR1 and CDR2: MNHNS and SASEGT. V lost 6 bases, J lost 7 bases, and 16 bases lay in between. CDR3 bases: TGTGCCAGCAGGATGGACAGTATCGGGGAGCAGTACTTC. It specifies CASRMDSIGEQYF.

This chain connects TRBV7-8 to TRBJ1-5; no clear D. CDR3 length: 16 residues. Trimming removed 5 bases from V and 6 bases from J, with 20 bases in between. Germline V gene sequence: CDR1 SGHVS, CDR2 FQNEAQ. CDR3 protein: CASSAPKVASGQPQHF. The CDR3 DNA reads as TGTGCCAGCAGCGCCCCTAAAGTCGCGTCGGGTCAGCCCCAGCATTTT.

This clonotype occurred many times. The J gene is TRBJ1-1, the V gene TRBV10-3; 7 bases align to TRBD1. This CDR3 spans 15 amino acids. V shed 5 bases, J shed 3 bases, and the junction held 9 bases outside the gene matches. In germline, CDR1 is ENHRY, CDR2 SYGVKD. The CDR3 coding sequence is TGTGCCATCAGTACCGACAGGGTCTGGTACACTGAAGCTTTCTTT. Its protein is CAISTDRVWYTEAFF.

The chain links TRBV20-1 to TRBJ1-4; D remains ambiguous. Germline CDR1 DFQATT, CDR2 SNEGSKA (reference sequence). V was pared by 0 bases and J by 6 bases, with 11 bases between. This CDR3 has 14 residues. CDR3 nucleotides: TGCAGTGCTAGAGATCTCGGGTCGCATGAAAAACTGTTTTTT. Amino acid sequence: CSARDLGSHEKLFF.

This clonotype has more than one count but fewer than ten. The J gene is TRBJ2-7, the V gene TRBV5-1; the D is unclear. The CDR3 runs 12 residues. V lost 5 bases and J lost 3, with 9 bases in between. Germline V gene data show CDR1 as SGHRS and CDR2 as YFSETQ. The CDR3 spells CASSLTNYEQYF. The CDR3 coding sequence is TGCGCCAGCAGTTTGACAAACTACGAGCAGTACTTC. Full variable domain (rest looked up from reference TRBV5-1 and TRBJ2-7): KAGVTQTPRYLIKTRGQQVTLSCSPISGHRSVSWYQQTPGQGLQFLFEYFSETQRNKGNFPGRFSGRQFSNSRSEMNVSTLELGDSALYLCASSLTNYEQYFGPGTRLTVT.

This clonotype showed up just a few times. This chain uses TRBV5-5 with TRBJ2-3; D perhaps matches TRBD1 (6 bases). In germline, CDR1 is SGHKS, CDR2 YYEKEE (reference sequence). The CDR3 length is 15 residues. The germline V and J ends were trimmed by 4 bases and 7 bases, with 19 bases remaining between them. The CDR3 sequence: CASSAKGTHENTQYF. For the CDR3, the DNA is TGTGCCAGCAGCGCCAAAGGGACACACGAAAATACGCAGTATTTT. Using reference TRBV5-5 and TRBJ2-3 for the parts outside the CDR3, the full variable domain is DAGVTQSPTHLIKTRGQQVTLRCSPISGHKSVSWYQQVLGQGPQFIFQYYEKEERGRGNFPDRFSARQFPNYSSELNVNALLLGDSALYLCASSAKGTHENTQYFGPGTRLTVL.

This clonotype was counted ten times or more. The chain joins TRBV15 to TRBJ2-3, with D uncertain. CDR1 is LNHNV and CDR2 is YYDKDF in the germline V gene (reference sequence). V lost 0 bases to trimming and J lost 1 base, with 5 bases between them. The CDR3 length is 14 residues. The CDR3 nucleotides are TGTGCCACCAGCAGAGACTTAGGCACAGATACGCAGTATTTT. Its translation: CATSRDLGTDTQYF.

There are a few counts of this clonotype. This chain uses TRBV28 with TRBJ2-5; 8 bases are a match to TRBD1. Germline assignment: CDR1 MDHEN and CDR2 SYDVKM. The V and J ends lost 6 bases and 5 bases, in that order; junction bases with no gene match: 11. The CDR3 loop spans 15 amino acids. CDR3 coding DNA: TGTGCCAGCAGCATACCGCGACAGGGGAGGGAGACCCAGTACTTC. This sequence encodes CASSIPRQGRETQYF.

The CDR3 here is CASSYALAGGRTDTQYF. The CDR3 region has the DNA TGTGCCAGCAGTTACGCTCTAGCGGGGGGGCGCACAGATACGCAGTATTTT. The chain uses TRBV6-2 or TRBV6-3 and TRBJ2-3; 12 bases are a match to TRBD2. The length of the CDR3 is 17 residues. Losses at the gene ends were 2 bases for V and 1 base for J; bases not matched to a gene: 4. The germline V gene encodes CDR1 MNHEY and CDR2 SVGEGT.

This clonotype appeared a few times. This chain connects TRBV5-6 to TRBJ2-4; no clear D gene. Germline V gene lookup returns CDR1 SGHDT and CDR2 YYEEEE. Trimming took off 10 bases at V and 4 bases at J, with 15 bases between the two ends. The CDR3 is 13 residues long. The CDR3 region has the DNA TGTGCCCCCCAAGTCCGCAGGAAAAACATTCAGTACTTC. Protein: CAPQVRRKNIQYF. The full variable domain, with the rest looked up from reference TRBV5-6 and TRBJ2-4, is DAGVTQSPTHLIKTRGQQVTLRCSPKSGHDTVSWYQQALGQGPQFIFQYYEEEERQRGNFPDRFSGHQFPNYSSELNVNALLLGDSALYLCAPQVRRKNIQYFGAGTRLSVL.

The gene calls are TRBV28 and TRBJ1-5; possible D gene TRBD1, 6 bases. Germline V CDR1 and CDR2: MDHEN, SYDVKM. This CDR3 spans 14 amino acids. The V gene lost 8 bases and the J gene lost 7 bases, with 18 bases spanning the gap. The DNA for the CDR3 is TGTGCCAGCGGCCAAACAGGGCTAGGCCAGCCCCAGCATTTT. Its protein product is CASGQTGLGQPQHF.

This clonotype has more than one count but fewer than ten. J is TRBJ2-7 and V is TRBV2, with 9 bases identical to TRBD1. After removal of 9 bases from V and 5 bases from J, the junction contained 11 bases not matched to a gene. The CDR3 loop spans 14 amino acids. Germline V CDR1 and CDR2: SNHLY, FYNNEI. The CDR3, as DNA: TGTGCCAGTCTGGGCGGGACAGGGTCCCACGAGCAGTACTTC. The encoded protein is CASLGGTGSHEQYF.

In this sample, this clonotype turned up many times. This rearrangement joins TRBV12-3 or TRBV12-4 to TRBJ2-7; 11 positions match TRBD1. The ends lost 9 bases at V and 4 bases at J; junction bases unmatched: 11. The length of the CDR3 is 15 residues. CDR3 bases: TGTGCCAGTCGGGACTCCGGGACAGGGGGGTACGAGCAGTACTTC. It codes for CASRDSGTGGYEQYF.

This clonotype was seen more than once but under ten times. The gene calls are TRBV7-2 and TRBJ2-1; possible D gene TRBD2, 6 bases. The CDR3 consists of 15 residues. V lost 1 base to trimming and J lost 5 bases, with 12 bases between them. CDR1 is SGHTA and CDR2 is FQGNSA in the germline V gene. The CDR3 DNA reads TGTGCCAGCAGCTTAGGCCGGGGGTTCAACAATGAGCAGTTCTTC. This gives the protein CASSLGRGFNNEQFF.

The CDR3 region has the DNA TGTGCCAGCAGTTTCAGTTCGATAAGACTAGCGGGAACCCCCGAGCAGTACTTC. Its translation is CASSFSSIRLAGTPEQYF. The chain couples TRBV27 to TRBJ2-7; 11 bases are shared with TRBD2. Germline V gene data show CDR1 as MNHEY and CDR2 as SMNVEV (reference sequence). V lost 3 bases, J lost 6 bases, and 16 bases stayed unmatched. The CDR3 loop spans 18 amino acids.

This chain links TRBV20-1 with TRBJ2-7; 7 bases are a match to TRBD1. The ends lost 2 bases at V and 0 bases at J; junction bases unmatched: 4. The CDR3 has 14 residues. Germline V lookup: CDR1 DFQATT, CDR2 SNEGSKA (reference sequence). CDR3 protein: CSARKDRDSYEQYF. CDR3 nucleotide sequence: TGCAGTGCTAGAAAAGACAGGGACTCCTACGAGCAGTACTTC.

This chain links TRBV28 with TRBJ2-7; the D gene could be TRBD1 or TRBD2 (5 bases each). This CDR3 is 15 amino acids long. Deletions cut 7 bases from V and 1 base from J, with 17 bases between. CDR1 MDHEN and CDR2 SYDVKM come from the germline V gene. CDR3 in DNA: TGTGCCAGCACCCCACCGGGACGGATTTCCTACGAGCAGTACTTC. Protein product: CASTPPGRISYEQYF.

Ten or more counts support this clonotype. This chain links TRBV6-5 with TRBJ1-5; no clear D gene. The CDR3 sequence is 13 residues long. CDR1 is MNHEY, CDR2 SVGAGI, per germline. V lost 0 bases and J lost 7, with 7 bases in between. The CDR3 DNA sequence: TGTGCCAGCAGTTACTCGAGCGCCCAGCCCCAGCATTTT. It codes for CASSYSSAQPQHF.